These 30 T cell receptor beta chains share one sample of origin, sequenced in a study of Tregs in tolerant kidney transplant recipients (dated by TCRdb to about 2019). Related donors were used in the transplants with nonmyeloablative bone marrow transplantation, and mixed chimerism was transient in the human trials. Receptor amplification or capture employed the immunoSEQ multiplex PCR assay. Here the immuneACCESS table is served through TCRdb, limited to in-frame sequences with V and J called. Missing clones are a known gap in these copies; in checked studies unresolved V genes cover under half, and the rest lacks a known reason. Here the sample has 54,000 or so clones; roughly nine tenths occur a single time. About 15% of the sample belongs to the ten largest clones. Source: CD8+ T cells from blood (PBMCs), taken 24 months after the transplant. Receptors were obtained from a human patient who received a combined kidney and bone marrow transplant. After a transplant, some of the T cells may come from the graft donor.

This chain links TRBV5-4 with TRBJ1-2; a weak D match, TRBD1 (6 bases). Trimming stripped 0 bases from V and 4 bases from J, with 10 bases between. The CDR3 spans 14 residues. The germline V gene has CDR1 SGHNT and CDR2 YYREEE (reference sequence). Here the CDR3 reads CASSLGTASYGYTF. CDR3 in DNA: TGTGCCAGCAGCTTGGGGACAGCGAGCTATGGCTACACCTTC.

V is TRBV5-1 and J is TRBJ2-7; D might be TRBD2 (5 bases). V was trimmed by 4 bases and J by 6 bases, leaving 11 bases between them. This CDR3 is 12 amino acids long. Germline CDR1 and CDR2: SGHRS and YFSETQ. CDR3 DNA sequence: TGCGCCAGCAGCCTCCCCGGGGTCGAGCAGTACTTC. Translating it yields CASSLPGVEQYF.

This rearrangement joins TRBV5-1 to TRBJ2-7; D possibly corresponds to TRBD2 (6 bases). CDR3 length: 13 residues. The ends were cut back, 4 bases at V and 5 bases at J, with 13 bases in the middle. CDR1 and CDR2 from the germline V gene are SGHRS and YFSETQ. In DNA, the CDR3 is TGCGCCAGCAGCGCGGGACCTACTGACGAGCAGTACTTC. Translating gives CASSAGPTDEQYF.

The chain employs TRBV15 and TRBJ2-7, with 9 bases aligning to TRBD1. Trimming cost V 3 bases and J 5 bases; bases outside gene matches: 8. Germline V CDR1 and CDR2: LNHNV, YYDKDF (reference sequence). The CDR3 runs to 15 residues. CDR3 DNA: TGTGCCACCAGCAGCCGGGACAGGGTCGTCGACGAGCAGTACTTC. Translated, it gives CATSSRDRVVDEQYF. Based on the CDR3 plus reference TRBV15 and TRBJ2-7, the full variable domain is DAMVIQNPRYQVTQFGKPVTLSCSQTLNHNVMYWYQQKSSQAPKLLFHYYDKDFNNEADTPDNFQSRRPNTSFCFLDIRSPGLGDTAMYLCATSSRDRVVDEQYFGPGTRLTVT.

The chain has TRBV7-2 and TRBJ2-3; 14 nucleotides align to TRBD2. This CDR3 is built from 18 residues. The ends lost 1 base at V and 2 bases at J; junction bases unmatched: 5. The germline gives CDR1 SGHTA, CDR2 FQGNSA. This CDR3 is CASSLGGLAGGLTDTQYF. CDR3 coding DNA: TGTGCCAGCAGCTTAGGAGGACTAGCGGGGGGACTCACAGATACGCAGTATTTT.

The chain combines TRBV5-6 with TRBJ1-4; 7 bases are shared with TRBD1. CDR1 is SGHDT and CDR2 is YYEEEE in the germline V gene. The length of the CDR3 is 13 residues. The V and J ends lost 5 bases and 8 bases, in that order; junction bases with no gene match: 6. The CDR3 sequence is CASRDRLGEKLFF. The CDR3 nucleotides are TGTGCCAGCAGGGACAGGCTAGGAGAAAAACTGTTTTTT.

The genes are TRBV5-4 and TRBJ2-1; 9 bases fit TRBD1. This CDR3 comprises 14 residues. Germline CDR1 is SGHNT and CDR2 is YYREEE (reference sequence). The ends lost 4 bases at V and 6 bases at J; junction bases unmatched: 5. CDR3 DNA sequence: TGTGCCAGCAGCCCCGGGACAGGGACCAATGAGCAGTTCTTC. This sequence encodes CASSPGTGTNEQFF.

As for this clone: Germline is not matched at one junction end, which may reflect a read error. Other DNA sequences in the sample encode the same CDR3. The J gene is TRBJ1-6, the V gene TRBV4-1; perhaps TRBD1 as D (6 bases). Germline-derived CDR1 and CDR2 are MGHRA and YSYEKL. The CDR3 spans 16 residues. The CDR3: CASSQDAAGAYSPLHF. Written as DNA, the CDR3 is TGCGCCAGCAGCCAAGATGCGGCAGGGGCATATTCCCCCCTCCACTTT.

CDR3 in DNA: TGTGCCAGCAGCTCTTGGACAGGGGGCGGGCACGAGCAGTACTTC. Residues: CASSSWTGGGHEQYF. The chain joins TRBV7-8 to TRBJ2-7; 11 nucleotides align to TRBD1. Looked up from germline, CDR1 is SGHVS and CDR2 is FQNEAQ. CDR3 length equals 15 residues. V lost 4 bases and J lost 5; bases outside the gene matches: 7.

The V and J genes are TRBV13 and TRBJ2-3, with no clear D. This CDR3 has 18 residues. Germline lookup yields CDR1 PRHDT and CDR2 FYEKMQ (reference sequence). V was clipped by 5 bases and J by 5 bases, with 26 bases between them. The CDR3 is CASSPSSYTAPRGDTQYF. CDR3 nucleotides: TGTGCCAGCAGCCCGAGCTCGTACACTGCCCCCCGAGGAGATACGCAGTATTTT.

The CDR3 here is CARLSLGLGTDTQYF. CDR3 nucleotide sequence: TGTGCGAGACTGTCCTTAGGTCTCGGCACAGATACGCAGTATTTT. This chain links TRBV27 with TRBJ2-3; no reliable D call. Germline V gene lookup returns CDR1 MNHEY and CDR2 SMNVEV (reference sequence). The CDR3 sequence is 15 residues long.

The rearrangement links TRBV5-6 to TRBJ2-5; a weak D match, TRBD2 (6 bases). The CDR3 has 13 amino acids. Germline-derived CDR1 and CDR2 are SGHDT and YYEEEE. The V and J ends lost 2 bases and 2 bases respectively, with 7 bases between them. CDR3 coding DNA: TGTGCCAGCAGCTTCGGGAGACAAGAGACCCAGTACTTC. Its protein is CASSFGRQETQYF.

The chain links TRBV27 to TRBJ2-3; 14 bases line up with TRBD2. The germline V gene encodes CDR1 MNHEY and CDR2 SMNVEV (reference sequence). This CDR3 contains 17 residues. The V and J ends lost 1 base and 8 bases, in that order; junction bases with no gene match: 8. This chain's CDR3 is CASSLLKTSGGAATQYF. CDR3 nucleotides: TGTGCCAGCAGTTTATTGAAGACTAGCGGGGGGGCGGCTACGCAGTATTTT.

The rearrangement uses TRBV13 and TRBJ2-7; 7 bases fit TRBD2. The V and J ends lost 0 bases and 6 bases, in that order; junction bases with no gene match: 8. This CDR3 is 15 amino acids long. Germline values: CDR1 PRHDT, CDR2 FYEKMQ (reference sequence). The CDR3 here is CASSLGRHSGGEQYF. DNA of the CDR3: TGTGCCAGCAGCTTAGGACGGCACTCGGGAGGCGAGCAGTACTTC.

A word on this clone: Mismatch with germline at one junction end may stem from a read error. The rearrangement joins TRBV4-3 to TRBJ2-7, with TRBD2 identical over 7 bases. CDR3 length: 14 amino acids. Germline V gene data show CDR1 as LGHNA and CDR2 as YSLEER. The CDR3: CASSQDFGLAADLF. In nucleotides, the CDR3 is TGCGCCAGCAGCCAAGATTTCGGGCTAGCGGCGGATTTATTC.

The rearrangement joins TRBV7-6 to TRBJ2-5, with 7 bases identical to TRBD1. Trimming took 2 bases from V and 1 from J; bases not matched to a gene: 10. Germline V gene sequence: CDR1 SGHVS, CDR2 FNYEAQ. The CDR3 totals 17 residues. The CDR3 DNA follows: TGTGCCAGCAGCTTAATTACACGCGGACAGGCCCAAGAGACCCAGTACTTC. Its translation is CASSLITRGQAQETQYF.

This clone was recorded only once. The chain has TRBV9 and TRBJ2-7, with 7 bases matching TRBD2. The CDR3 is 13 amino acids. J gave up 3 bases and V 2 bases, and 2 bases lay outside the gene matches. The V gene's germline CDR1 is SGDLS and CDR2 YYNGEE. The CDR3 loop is CASSVREGYEQYF. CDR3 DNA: TGTGCCAGCAGCGTGAGGGAGGGCTACGAGCAGTACTTC.

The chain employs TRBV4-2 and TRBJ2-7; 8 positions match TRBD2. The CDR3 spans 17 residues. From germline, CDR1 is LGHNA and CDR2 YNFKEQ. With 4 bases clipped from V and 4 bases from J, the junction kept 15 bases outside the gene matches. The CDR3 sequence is CASSLHGREEGPYEQYF. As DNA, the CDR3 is TGTGCCAGCAGCCTACATGGGCGGGAGGAGGGGCCTTACGAGCAGTACTTC.

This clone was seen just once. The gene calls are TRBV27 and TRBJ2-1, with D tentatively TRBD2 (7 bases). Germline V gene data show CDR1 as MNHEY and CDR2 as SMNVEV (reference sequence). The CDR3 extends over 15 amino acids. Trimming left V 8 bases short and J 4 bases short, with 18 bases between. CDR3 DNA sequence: TGTGCCAGCGGGAGGAACGGGGGGCCTTACAATGAGCAGTTCTTC. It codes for CASGRNGGPYNEQFF.

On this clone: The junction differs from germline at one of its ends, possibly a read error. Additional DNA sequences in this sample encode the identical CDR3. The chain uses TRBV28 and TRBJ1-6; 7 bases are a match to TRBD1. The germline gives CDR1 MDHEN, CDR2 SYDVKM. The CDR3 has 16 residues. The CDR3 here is CASSFPTGSLDSPLHF. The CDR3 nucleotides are TGTGCCAGCAGTTTCCCGACAGGGTCGTTGGATTCCCCCCTCCACTTT.

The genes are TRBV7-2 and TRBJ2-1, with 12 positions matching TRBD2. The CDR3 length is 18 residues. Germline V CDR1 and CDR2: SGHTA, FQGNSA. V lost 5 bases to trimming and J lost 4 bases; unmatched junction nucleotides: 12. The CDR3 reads CASSPGASGRGGYNEQFF. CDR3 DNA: TGTGCCAGCAGCCCTGGGGCTAGCGGGAGGGGGGGATACAATGAGCAGTTCTTC. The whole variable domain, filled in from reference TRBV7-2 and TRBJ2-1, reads GAGVSQSPSNKVTEKGKDVELRCDPISGHTALYWYRQSLGQGLEFLIYFQGNSAPDKSGLPSDRFSAERTGGSVSTLTIQRTQQEDSAVYLCASSPGASGRGGYNEQFFGPGTRLTVL.

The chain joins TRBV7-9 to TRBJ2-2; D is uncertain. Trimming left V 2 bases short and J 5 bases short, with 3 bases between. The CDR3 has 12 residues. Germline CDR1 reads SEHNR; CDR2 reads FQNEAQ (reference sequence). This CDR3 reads CASSLSTGELFF. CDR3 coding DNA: TGTGCCAGCAGCTTATCTACCGGGGAGCTGTTTTTT.

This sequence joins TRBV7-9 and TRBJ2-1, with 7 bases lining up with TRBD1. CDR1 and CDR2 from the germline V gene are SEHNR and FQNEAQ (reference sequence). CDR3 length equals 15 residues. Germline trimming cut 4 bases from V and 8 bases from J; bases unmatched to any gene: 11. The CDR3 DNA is TGTGCCAGCAGCTCAGAGGTACAGGGGTTGGATGAGCAGTTCTTC. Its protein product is CASSSEVQGLDEQFF.

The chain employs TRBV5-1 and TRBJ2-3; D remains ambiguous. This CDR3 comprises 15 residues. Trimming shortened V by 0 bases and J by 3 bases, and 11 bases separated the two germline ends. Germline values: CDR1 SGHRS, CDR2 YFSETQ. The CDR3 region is CASSLGRLRTDTQYF. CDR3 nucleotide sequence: TGCGCCAGCAGCTTGGGTAGACTTCGGACAGATACGCAGTATTTT.

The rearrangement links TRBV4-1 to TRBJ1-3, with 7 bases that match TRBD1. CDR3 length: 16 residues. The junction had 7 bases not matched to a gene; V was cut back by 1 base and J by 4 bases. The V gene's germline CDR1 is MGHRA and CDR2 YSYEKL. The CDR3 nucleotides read TGCGCCAGCAGCCAAGCCCCTGGGGACAGAGGAAACACCATATATTTT. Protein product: CASSQAPGDRGNTIYF.

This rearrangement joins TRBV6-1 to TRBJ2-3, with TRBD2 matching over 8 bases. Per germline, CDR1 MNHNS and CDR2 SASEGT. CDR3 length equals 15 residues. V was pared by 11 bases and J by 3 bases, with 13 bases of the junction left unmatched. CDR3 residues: CAGTRGTSHTDTQYF. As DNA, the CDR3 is TGTGCCGGGACCCGCGGGACTAGTCATACAGATACGCAGTATTTT.

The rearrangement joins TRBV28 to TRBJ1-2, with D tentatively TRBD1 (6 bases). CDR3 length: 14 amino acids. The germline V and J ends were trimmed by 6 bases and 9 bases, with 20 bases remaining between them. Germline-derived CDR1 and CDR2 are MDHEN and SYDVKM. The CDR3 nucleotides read TGTGCCAGCAGCTTGCTCCGGGACACTAATCGCTACACCTTC. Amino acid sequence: CASSLLRDTNRYTF.

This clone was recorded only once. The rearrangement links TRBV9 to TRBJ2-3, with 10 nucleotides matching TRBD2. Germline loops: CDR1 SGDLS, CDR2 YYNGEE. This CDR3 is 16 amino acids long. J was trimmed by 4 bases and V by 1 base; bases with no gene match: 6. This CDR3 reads CASSVRGTSAPDTQYF. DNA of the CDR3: TGTGCCAGCAGCGTAAGGGGGACTAGCGCCCCAGATACGCAGTATTTT. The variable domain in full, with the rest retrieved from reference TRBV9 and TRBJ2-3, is DSGVTQTPKHLITATGQRVTLRCSPRSGDLSVYWYQQSLDQGLQFLIQYYNGEERAKGNILERFSAQQFPDLHSELNLSSLELGDSALYFCASSVRGTSAPDTQYFGPGTRLTVL.

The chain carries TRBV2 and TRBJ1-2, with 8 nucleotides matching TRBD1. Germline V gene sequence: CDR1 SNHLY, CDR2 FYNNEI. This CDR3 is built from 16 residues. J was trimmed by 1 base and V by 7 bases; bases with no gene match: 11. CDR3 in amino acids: CASMVDRAHYNYGYTF. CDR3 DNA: TGTGCCAGCATGGTGGACAGGGCCCATTATAACTATGGCTACACCTTC.

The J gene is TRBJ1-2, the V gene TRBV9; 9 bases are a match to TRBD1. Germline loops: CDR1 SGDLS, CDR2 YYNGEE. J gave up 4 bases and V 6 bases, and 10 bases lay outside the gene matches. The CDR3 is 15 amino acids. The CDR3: CASTHPGQGTYGYTF. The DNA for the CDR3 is TGTGCCAGCACCCATCCGGGACAGGGAACCTATGGCTACACCTTC.